The source of this T cell receptor beta chain is a study of T-cell reconstitution after alpha-beta-depleted transplantation in children. Study observations and caveats: Several hundred expanded graft clones reportedly gave rise to the alpha-beta T cells present about two months after transplant. At day 60, the high TCRbeta diversity found in some patients originated from recipient T cells and thymic progenitors that had survived. A year post-transplant, T-cell counts and diversity derived mostly from newly produced T cells.

For TCRbeta, the library was prepared with unique molecular identifiers. TCRdb reanalysed the PCR reads using MiXCR and keeps one entry per CDR3 protein. This sample carries hundreds of thousands of distinct CDR3 sequences, about a sixth of them seen once, and the ten largest clones take approximately 28%. As to this clonotype: The antigen remains undetermined.

This CDR3 spans 12 amino acids. V lost 6 bases, J lost 6 bases, and 12 bases lay in between. The germline V gene has CDR1 MNHNY and CDR2 SVGAGI (reference sequence). This specimen consisted of PBMCs, mostly from graft donor cells, obtained 360 days after TCRalphabeta/CD19-depleted stem cell transplant. This TCR was sampled from a boy under two years old who had a stem cell transplant for Wiskott-Aldrich syndrome, so the T cells may come from the graft donor. J is TRBJ2-7 and V is TRBV6-6, with D unclear. This CDR3 reads CASSPARSEQYF. Here the CDR3 DNA reads TGTGCCAGCAGCCCAGCTAGGTCCGAGCAGTACTTC.